The 30 T cell receptor beta chains reported below all come from one sample, sequenced in a study of CD8 T cells in Susac syndrome (dated by TCRdb to about 2019). Libraries were built with the immunoSEQ multiplex PCR assay. RNA was extracted using the RNeasy kit, and about 0.5 to 1 ug of the RNA was reverse transcribed with random hexamers. TCRdb trimmed the raw reads at Q25, called clones with MiXCR and kept productive beta chains. For every CDR3 protein sequence, its rows merge into one entry that carries the most common genes and DNA. The sample records some 150,000 distinct CDR3 sequences, approximately 95% of which are singletons. Less than 0.095% of the sample is taken by the ten largest. The sequenced sample consisted of CD4+ T cells from PBMCs. The receptor set was obtained from a human donor in good health.

The chain has TRBV20-1 and TRBJ1-1; 7 positions agree with TRBD1. V lost 2 bases, J lost 0 bases, and 0 bases stayed unmatched. The germline V gene has CDR1 DFQATT and CDR2 SNEGSKA (reference sequence). The CDR3 is 13 residues long. The CDR3 is CSARQGVNTEAFF. The CDR3 DNA reads TGCAGTGCTAGACAGGGGGTGAACACTGAAGCTTTCTTT.

This chain joins TRBV3-1 and TRBJ1-2; D call uncertain. V lost 0 bases, J lost 4 bases, and 12 bases lay in between. Germline V gene lookup returns CDR1 LGHDT and CDR2 YNNKEL (reference sequence). The length of the CDR3 is 15 residues. The CDR3, as DNA: TGTGCCAGCAGCCAAGATCCGGCCTCCCCCTATGGCTACACCTTC. Residues: CASSQDPASPYGYTF.

The genes are TRBV29-1 and TRBJ2-3; either TRBD1 or TRBD2 may fit D (5 bases each). The CDR3 contains 11 residues. V lost 0 bases and J 8 bases, leaving 6 bases between the germline ends. Germline V gene data show CDR1 as SQVTM and CDR2 as ANQGSEA. DNA for the CDR3: TGCAGCGTTGAAGAGGGGACTACGCAGTATTTT. It is translated as CSVEEGTTQYF.

The rearrangement links TRBV11-2 to TRBJ1-5, with 8 bases lining up with TRBD1. V lost 5 bases, J lost 5 bases, and 2 bases stayed unmatched. CDR3 size: 13 residues. CDR1 and CDR2 from the germline V gene are SGHAT and FQNNGV. The CDR3 region has the DNA TGTGCCAGCAGCCAGACAGGGGATCAGCCCCAGCATTTT. This sequence encodes CASSQTGDQPQHF.

CDR3 region: CASSTRDRGVETQYF. The CDR3 DNA reads TGTGCCAGCAGTACCAGAGACAGGGGAGTAGAGACCCAGTACTTC. The chain links TRBV27 to TRBJ2-5; 8 positions match TRBD1. V dropped 5 bases and J dropped 4; count of bases not matched to a gene: 9. Per germline, CDR1 MNHEY and CDR2 SMNVEV (reference sequence). This CDR3 comprises 15 residues.

The V call is TRBV11-2, the J call TRBJ2-7, with 7 bases matching TRBD1. This CDR3 spans 15 amino acids. With V trimmed by 5 bases and J by 1 base, 8 bases remained unmatched. Germline V gene data show CDR1 as SGHAT and CDR2 as FQNNGV. The DNA for the CDR3 is TGTGCCAGCAGCGCCGGACAGGTCATTTCCTACGAGCAGTACTTC. Its protein is CASSAGQVISYEQYF. The full variable domain, in which reference TRBV11-2 and TRBJ2-7 provide the parts outside the CDR3, is EAGVAQSPRYKIIEKRQSVAFWCNPISGHATLYWYQQILGQGPKLLIQFQNNGVVDDSQLPKDRFSAERLKGVDSTLKIQPAKLEDSAVYLCASSAGQVISYEQYFGPGTRLTVT.

The chain uses TRBV5-1 and TRBJ1-2; possibly TRBD1 for D (6 bases). CDR1 is SGHRS, CDR2 YFSETQ, per germline. Trimming left V 0 bases short and J 4 bases short, with 13 bases between. The CDR3 runs to 15 residues. CDR3 protein: CASSLDRAGFYGYTF. The CDR3 bases are TGCGCCAGCAGCTTGGACAGGGCAGGGTTCTATGGCTACACCTTC.

This rearrangement joins TRBV20-1 to TRBJ1-5, with D maybe TRBD1 (6 bases). Per germline, CDR1 DFQATT and CDR2 SNEGSKA (reference sequence). The CDR3 runs 16 residues. Trimming took 0 bases from V and 3 from J, leaving 15 bases between them. This CDR3 reads CSARDLQGGDNQPQHF. In DNA, the CDR3 is TGCAGTGCTAGAGACCTACAGGGAGGGGACAATCAGCCCCAGCATTTT.

The chain recombines TRBV20-1 with TRBJ2-3, with D perhaps TRBD1 or TRBD2 (5 bases each). The CDR3 consists of 13 residues. V lost 6 bases, J lost 4 bases, and 14 bases lay in between. Germline CDR1 and CDR2: DFQATT and SNEGSKA (reference sequence). CDR3 amino acids: CSAGKGKADTQYF. In DNA form, the CDR3 reads TGCAGTGCCGGGAAGGGGAAGGCAGATACGCAGTATTTT.

J is TRBJ2-7 and V is TRBV19, with D perhaps assigned TRBD1 or TRBD2 (5 bases each). V was pared by 7 bases and J by 6 bases, with 19 bases between. Germline V gene sequence: CDR1 LNHDA, CDR2 SQIVND (reference sequence). The CDR3 is made up of 14 amino acids. CDR3 nucleotide sequence: TGTGCCAGTACCCCTTCGGGGCAGGGCGGCGAGCAGTACTTC. It is translated as CASTPSGQGGEQYF.

The chain carries TRBV12-3 or TRBV12-4 and TRBJ2-7; tentative D call: TRBD1 (6 bases). The CDR3 covers 11 residues. V was pared by 8 bases and J by 7 bases, with 12 bases between. The CDR3 protein is CASGGTGEQYF. The CDR3 DNA follows: TGTGCCAGCGGCGGAACAGGGGAGCAGTACTTC.

This rearrangement joins TRBV9 to TRBJ2-3; 15 bases fit TRBD2. CDR1 and CDR2 from the germline V gene are SGDLS and YYNGEE. The CDR3 has 18 amino acids. With V trimmed by 2 bases and J by 3 bases, 7 bases remained unmatched. This chain's CDR3 is CASSVGLAGGGGTDTQYF. CDR3 sequence (DNA): TGTGCCAGCAGCGTGGGACTAGCGGGAGGTGGCGGGACAGATACGCAGTATTTT. Full variable domain (outside the CDR3, taken from reference TRBV9 and TRBJ2-3): DSGVTQTPKHLITATGQRVTLRCSPRSGDLSVYWYQQSLDQGLQFLIQYYNGEERAKGNILERFSAQQFPDLHSELNLSSLELGDSALYFCASSVGLAGGGGTDTQYFGPGTRLTVL.

The chain carries TRBV11-2 and TRBJ1-2; D uncertain. The CDR3 loop spans 13 amino acids. CDR1 and CDR2 (germline): SGHAT, FQNNGV. Between the trimmed V and J ends, which lost 0 bases and 8 bases, there was a span of 10 bases. The CDR3 DNA reads TGTGCCAGCAGCTTAGATACGGTGGGCGGCTACACCTTC. Encoded protein: CASSLDTVGGYTF.

The chain combines TRBV9 with TRBJ2-1; TRBD2 matches at 11 bases. Trimming cost V 0 bases and J 9 bases; bases outside gene matches: 5. CDR1 is SGDLS and CDR2 is YYNGEE in the germline V gene. This CDR3 spans 15 amino acids. The CDR3 protein is CASSVELAGASEQFF. The CDR3 nucleotides read TGTGCCAGCAGCGTAGAACTAGCGGGAGCCAGTGAGCAGTTCTTC. Together with reference TRBV9 and TRBJ2-1, the CDR3 gives the full variable domain: DSGVTQTPKHLITATGQRVTLRCSPRSGDLSVYWYQQSLDQGLQFLIQYYNGEERAKGNILERFSAQQFPDLHSELNLSSLELGDSALYFCASSVELAGASEQFFGPGTRLTVL.

CDR3 nucleotides: TGTGCCAGCGCGACCCCTGGGGGGCTAGACAATGAGCAGTTCTTC. It specifies CASATPGGLDNEQFF. The chain carries TRBV9 and TRBJ2-1; D is tentatively TRBD1 or TRBD2 (6 bases each). The CDR3 runs 15 residues. Germline V gene lookup returns CDR1 SGDLS and CDR2 YYNGEE. V lost 7 bases to trimming and J lost 5 bases, with 19 bases between them. The whole variable domain, filled in from reference TRBV9 and TRBJ2-1, reads DSGVTQTPKHLITATGQRVTLRCSPRSGDLSVYWYQQSLDQGLQFLIQYYNGEERAKGNILERFSAQQFPDLHSELNLSSLELGDSALYFCASATPGGLDNEQFFGPGTRLTVL.

The genes are TRBV29-1 and TRBJ1-2; D gene uncertain. The germline V and J ends were trimmed by 7 bases and 4 bases, with 13 bases remaining between them. The V gene's germline CDR1 is SQVTM and CDR2 ANQGSEA. This CDR3 spans 12 amino acids. The CDR3 DNA sequence: TGCAGCGCCTTGGACTTACTCTATGGCTACACCTTC. Its translation: CSALDLLYGYTF.

The V call is TRBV24-1, the J call TRBJ2-1; 10 bases match TRBD1. Looked up from germline, CDR1 is KGHDR and CDR2 is SFDVKD. There are 16 residues in the CDR3. The V gene end was trimmed by 3 bases and the J gene end by 4 bases; junction bases not matched to a gene: 5. The DNA for the CDR3 is TGTGCCACCAGTGATGGGACAGGGGCCAGATACAATGAGCAGTTCTTC. Translated: CATSDGTGARYNEQFF.

This chain connects TRBV25-1 to TRBJ2-1, with TRBD2 matching over 11 bases. The CDR3 contains 16 residues. Per germline, CDR1 MGHDK and CDR2 SYGVNS. The J segment lost 3 bases and the V segment lost 3 bases, leaving 4 bases of the junction unmatched. The CDR3 is CASSDPGLAVYNEQFF. CDR3 nucleotides: TGTGCCAGCAGTGACCCGGGACTAGCGGTCTACAATGAGCAGTTCTTC.

This clonotype was observed a handful of times. The genes are TRBV7-9 and TRBJ2-3; D ambiguous. Germline V gives CDR1 SEHNR, CDR2 FQNEAQ (reference sequence). The length of the CDR3 is 13 residues. The V end was cut by 5 bases, the J end by 2 bases, with 8 bases between. Here the CDR3 DNA reads TGTGCCAGCAGCCCTCGGGCCACAGATACGCAGTATTTT. Amino acids: CASSPRATDTQYF.

This clonotype was observed once. The V call is TRBV5-1, the J call TRBJ2-1; 9 bases match TRBD2. The CDR3 has 15 residues. With V trimmed by 0 bases and J by 4 bases, 2 bases remained unmatched. Per the germline V gene, CDR1 is SGHRS and CDR2 is YFSETQ. The CDR3 bases are TGCGCCAGCAGCTTGGGCGGGAGGGGTTACAATGAGCAGTTCTTC. This encodes CASSLGGRGYNEQFF.

The chain is built from TRBV28 and TRBJ1-1; no reliable D call. The CDR3 consists of 15 residues. Germline V gene data show CDR1 as MDHEN and CDR2 as SYDVKM. V was trimmed by 6 bases and J by 1 base, leaving 15 bases between them. As DNA, the CDR3 is TGTGCCAGCAGCTCTCCCCGTCGTGGGAACACTGAAGCTTTCTTT. Its protein product is CASSSPRRGNTEAFF.

The chain links TRBV7-9 to TRBJ1-5; 10 nucleotides align to TRBD1. The CDR3 runs 17 residues. V shed 1 base, J shed 2 bases, and the junction held 5 bases outside the gene matches. Germline V lookup: CDR1 SEHNR, CDR2 FQNEAQ (reference sequence). The CDR3 nucleotides are TGTGCCAGCAGCTTAGGCCGGGACAGGGGAGGCAATCAGCCCCAGCATTTT. This gives the protein CASSLGRDRGGNQPQHF.

The gene calls are TRBV12-3 or TRBV12-4 and TRBJ2-7; 7 bases line up with TRBD2. This CDR3 spans 13 amino acids. With V trimmed by 1 base and J by 5 bases, 2 bases remained unmatched. In DNA, the CDR3 is TGTGCCAGCAGTTTAGGCGGGGGAGACGAGCAGTACTTC. Encoded protein: CASSLGGGDEQYF.

The chain combines TRBV7-9 with TRBJ2-1; TRBD2 agrees at 7 bases. From germline, CDR1 is SEHNR and CDR2 FQNEAQ (reference sequence). After removal of 4 bases from V and 2 bases from J, the junction contained 5 bases not matched to a gene. The CDR3 contains 15 residues. The CDR3 DNA follows: TGTGCCAGCAGCTATAGCGGGCGCACCTACAATGAGCAGTTCTTC. Residues: CASSYSGRTYNEQFF.

V is TRBV4-1 and J is TRBJ2-1; possible D gene TRBD1, 5 bases. Germline lookup yields CDR1 MGHRA and CDR2 YSYEKL. This CDR3 has 13 amino acids. The V gene lost 0 bases and the J gene lost 5 bases, with 5 bases spanning the gap. CDR3 sequence: CASSQEGHNEQFF. In DNA, the CDR3 is TGCGCCAGCAGCCAAGAGGGGCACAATGAGCAGTTCTTC.

In nucleotides, the CDR3 is TGCGCCAGCAGCCAAGGAACCCTCGGGACAGGGGGCGTCTACACCTTC. Amino acid sequence: CASSQGTLGTGGVYTF. This rearrangement joins TRBV4-1 to TRBJ1-2, with TRBD1 matching 12 bases. V was pared by 1 base and J by 10 bases, with 10 bases of the junction left unmatched. Germline V gene lookup returns CDR1 MGHRA and CDR2 YSYEKL. The CDR3 contains 16 residues.

The CDR3 DNA is TGTGCCAGCTCACCAGAGCGGGAATGGTACAATGAGCAGTTCTTC. It is translated as CASSPEREWYNEQFF. The V call is TRBV18, the J call TRBJ2-1, with 7 bases that match TRBD2. Germline-derived CDR1 and CDR2 are KGHSH and LQKENI. CDR3 length: 15 residues. The junction had 5 bases not matched to a gene; V was cut back by 2 bases and J by 4 bases.

This clonotype was seen a single time. The genes are TRBV10-3 and TRBJ2-5; D not resolved. Trimming pared 0 bases from V and 1 base from J, leaving 0 bases between. The CDR3 extends over 12 amino acids. Per the germline V gene, CDR1 is ENHRY and CDR2 is SYGVKD. The CDR3 DNA reads TGTGCCATCAGTGAGTCCCAAGAGACCCAGTACTTC. It is translated as CAISESQETQYF.

The rearrangement links TRBV6-6 to TRBJ1-4; D not certain. This CDR3 comprises 15 residues. V was cut by 2 bases and J by 5 bases, with 12 bases left in between. Germline V CDR1 and CDR2: MNHNY, SVGAGI (reference sequence). CDR3 in amino acids: CASSYSSGDNEKLFF. The DNA for the CDR3 is TGTGCCAGCAGTTACAGTTCAGGAGACAATGAAAAACTGTTTTTT.

The J gene is TRBJ2-7, the V gene TRBV27; 10 bases match TRBD2. Germline V gene lookup returns CDR1 MNHEY and CDR2 SMNVEV (reference sequence). Trimming took 0 bases from V and 2 from J; bases not matched to a gene: 4. This CDR3 contains 16 residues. For the CDR3, the DNA is TGTGCCAGCAGTTTATCGGAACTAGCGGGACCCTACGAGCAGTACTTC. This sequence encodes CASSLSELAGPYEQYF.